The clone carrying this TCR beta chain was seen a handful of times. Its antigen remains unidentified. Between the trimmed V and J ends, which lost 6 bases and 4 bases, there was a span of 16 bases. CDR3 size: 14 residues. Germline CDR1 SQVTM, CDR2 ANQGSEA. Researchers partitioned CD4+ cells into CD45RA+ naive and CD45RA-negative memory subsets. The entry originates in a study of shared clonotypes between healthy human individuals. Whole-study findings and limits: Blood alone was sampled, and tissue repertoires likely differ.

Investigators spread the genomic DNA of each subset evenly over several immunoSEQ plates. Under the authors' procedure: ImmunoSEQ only sent back junction sequences with no quality scores, so filtering was done differently. Profiled with immunoSEQ multiplex PCR; TCRdb holds only in-frame clones, not every one. Clone size and V and J calls were adopted from that table, with D and trimming inferred from the DNA. The profile shows fewer than 850,000 clones, about 78% of them singletons. This chain links TRBV29-1 with TRBJ2-1, with D perhaps TRBD1 or TRBD2 (5 bases each). The sequencing sample was made of memory CD4+ T cells sorted from blood. Noted subset: CD45RA-negative fraction. This clonotype originated in a woman under 40 in good health. CDR3 DNA: TGCAGCGTATGCCGGGACGGTCTTTACAATGAGCAGTTCTTC. Its protein product is CSVCRDGLYNEQFF.